The T cell receptor (beta chain) under discussion was sequenced for a study of cytomegalovirus exposure and HLA in healthy donors. Findings and caveats of the study: Later on, a genetic analysis was performed. It linked a missense variant in DCLRE1C with V- and J-gene trimming of TCR beta. Later on, an analysis tied around 17,000 TCR beta sequences to HLA alleles at 0.05 false discovery rate. Later on, analysis showed that most CMV-associated TCR beta chains appeared to be HLA-restricted.

This CDR3 is built from 14 residues. Germline CDR1 SGHRS, CDR2 YFSETQ. As to this clone: The antigen is not known. Its ends do not fully match the called genes, so a read error is possible.

Use of 60 Vbeta and 13 Jbeta primers characterized the PCR. TCRdb keeps only in-frame clones here, not all; method: immunoSEQ multiplex PCR. The sample carries approximately 110,000 clones, around 80% recorded once. The sequence was collected from a woman aged 55-70 years in good health and CMV-seropositive. Input material: PBMCs. This chain links TRBV5-1 with TRBJ1-4; D is possibly TRBD1 (6 bases). As DNA, the CDR3 is TGCGCCAGCAGCTTCGACAGCCGACAGGAAAAACTCTTTTTT. It encodes CASSFDSRQEKLFF.